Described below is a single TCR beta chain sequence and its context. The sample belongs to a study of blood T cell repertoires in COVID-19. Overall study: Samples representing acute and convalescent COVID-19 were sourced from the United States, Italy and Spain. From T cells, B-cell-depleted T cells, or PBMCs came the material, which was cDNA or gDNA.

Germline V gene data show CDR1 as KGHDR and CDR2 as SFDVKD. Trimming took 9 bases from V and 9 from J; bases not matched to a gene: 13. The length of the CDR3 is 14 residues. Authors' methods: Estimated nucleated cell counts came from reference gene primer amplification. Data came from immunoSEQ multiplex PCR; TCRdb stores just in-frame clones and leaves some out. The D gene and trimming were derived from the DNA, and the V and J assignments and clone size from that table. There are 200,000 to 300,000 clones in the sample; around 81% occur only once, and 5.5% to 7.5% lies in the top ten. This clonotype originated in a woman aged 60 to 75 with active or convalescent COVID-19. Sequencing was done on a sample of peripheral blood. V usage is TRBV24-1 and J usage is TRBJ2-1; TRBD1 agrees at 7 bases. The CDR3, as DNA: TGTGCCACCGGACCGGGACAGAGTATAGGTGAGCAGTTCTTC. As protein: CATGPGQSIGEQFF.